The next 18 T cell receptor beta chains were all read from a single sample in a study of technical replicates of blood from a handful of donors. The assay was immunoSEQ multiplex PCR, and TCRdb's table has in-frame clones only and misses some. Of around 97,000 clones listed, about 96% were seen once; the top ten hold about 0.39%. What was sequenced was T cells isolated from PBMCs. The source is a human donor in good health.

The V call is TRBV7-9, the J call TRBJ2-1; 10 positions agree with TRBD1. This CDR3 has 13 residues. With 5 bases clipped from V and 8 bases from J, the junction kept 3 bases outside the gene matches. The V gene's germline CDR1 is SEHNR and CDR2 FQNEAQ (reference sequence). In DNA form, the CDR3 reads TGTGCCAGCAGCAGACAGGGGGCCTATGAGCAGTTCTTC. Translating it yields CASSRQGAYEQFF.

This rearrangement joins TRBV21-1 to TRBJ2-3; the table assigns TRBD2, which was not confirmed against the DNA. TRBV21-1 is a pseudogene locus. CDR3 size: 15 residues. CDR3 region: CASVSHSSGTDTQYF. The CDR3 nucleotides read TGTGCCAGTGTGTCCCACTCCTCTGGTACAGATACGCAGTATTTT.

The rearrangement joins TRBV5-4 to TRBJ2-5; D unclear. CDR1 and CDR2 from the germline V gene are SGHNT and YYREEE (reference sequence). The CDR3 spans 14 residues. V lost 5 bases to trimming and J lost 2 bases, with 13 bases between them. CDR3 nucleotides: TGTGCCAGCAGTCCGGTACCTATTCAAGAGACCCAGTACTTC. It codes for CASSPVPIQETQYF.

The V and J genes are TRBV7-2 and TRBJ2-5, with a weak D call TRBD2 (6 bases). Germline V gene lookup returns CDR1 SGHTA and CDR2 FQGNSA. The CDR3 contains 13 residues. Trimming pared 5 bases from V and 0 bases from J, leaving 7 bases between. Here the CDR3 DNA reads TGTGCCAGCAGCCGGGGGAACCAAGAGACCCAGTACTTC. Its translation is CASSRGNQETQYF.

This chain links TRBV4-1 with TRBJ2-7; D gene ambiguous. V was shortened by 1 base and J by 3 bases, with 7 bases between the two germline ends. The CDR3 is 13 amino acids. The germline V gene has CDR1 MGHRA and CDR2 YSYEKL. Written as DNA, the CDR3 is TGCGCCAGCAGCCAAGGACGGAGCTACGAGCAGTACTTC. This encodes CASSQGRSYEQYF.

This chain uses TRBV7-2 with TRBJ2-7; 14 nucleotides match TRBD2. CDR3 size: 15 residues. The germline gives CDR1 SGHTA, CDR2 FQGNSA. With V trimmed by 5 bases and J by 4 bases, 4 bases remained unmatched. The CDR3 loop reads CASSKTSGGGYEQYF. The CDR3, as DNA: TGTGCCAGCAGCAAGACTAGCGGGGGGGGTTACGAGCAGTACTTC.

This clone was detected only once. An end of the junction does not agree with germline; a read error may underlie this. This CDR3 is also generated by other DNA sequences in the sample. The chain carries TRBV6-5 and TRBJ1-1; D is possibly TRBD1 (6 bases). CDR1 MNHEY and CDR2 SVGAGI come from the germline V gene. This CDR3 has 14 amino acids. CDR3 coding DNA: TGTGCCAGCACTGCAGGGGTTAGCAACACTGAGGCTTTCTTT. This codes for CASTAGVSNTEAFF.

This sequence joins TRBV13 and TRBJ2-1, with 7 bases identical to TRBD2. The V segment lost 5 bases and the J segment 9 bases; nucleotides outside the gene matches: 10. The CDR3 has 14 amino acids. The V gene's germline CDR1 is PRHDT and CDR2 FYEKMQ (reference sequence). The chain's CDR3 is CASSLGLGRVEQFF. CDR3 nucleotide sequence: TGTGCCAGCAGCCTCGGACTAGGTAGAGTTGAGCAGTTCTTC.

The genes are TRBV7-3 and TRBJ2-3; D may be TRBD2 (6 bases). Germline V gene data show CDR1 as SGHTA and CDR2 as FQGTGA. The CDR3 extends over 14 amino acids. Trimming removed 5 bases from V and 5 bases from J, with 14 bases in between. This CDR3 is CASSLSPGLDTQYF. CDR3 sequence (DNA): TGTGCCAGCAGCCTTTCCCCGGGACTAGATACGCAGTATTTT.

The CDR3 loop reads CASTGTGFGYTF. In nucleotides, the CDR3 is TGTGCCAGCACGGGAACAGGGTTTGGCTACACCTTC. V is TRBV6-1 and J is TRBJ1-2, with D tentatively TRBD1 (6 bases). From germline, CDR1 is MNHNS and CDR2 SASEGT. The CDR3 covers 12 residues. Trimming took off 7 bases at V and 7 bases at J, with 13 bases between the two ends.

The chain has TRBV18 and TRBJ1-1, with D possibly TRBD1 on 5 matching bases. This CDR3 has 14 amino acids. V was trimmed by 2 bases and J by 2 bases, leaving 9 bases between them. The germline V gene encodes CDR1 KGHSH and CDR2 LQKENI. CDR3 DNA: TGTGCCAGCTCACCAGCGACAGTTAACACTGAAGCTTTCTTT. Protein sequence: CASSPATVNTEAFF.

The chain uses TRBV2 and TRBJ2-5; 12 nucleotides match TRBD2. Germline values: CDR1 SNHLY, CDR2 FYNNEI. CDR3 length equals 14 residues. V was pared by 6 bases and J by 7 bases, with 6 bases of the junction left unmatched. The CDR3 DNA reads TGTGCCAGCAGGCGGACTAGCGGGGCCTCGACCCAGTACTTC. Its protein product is CASRRTSGASTQYF.

This clone was seen only once. The chain combines TRBV5-8 with TRBJ1-5; no clear D. The CDR3 covers 14 residues. Trimming took 2 bases from V and 3 from J, leaving 9 bases between them. The germline CDR1 and CDR2 sequences are SGHTS and YDEGEE. CDR3 in DNA: TGTGCCAGCAGCTTCCGGGTTCCCAATCAGCCCCAGCATTTT. Residues: CASSFRVPNQPQHF.

The chain is built from TRBV27 and TRBJ2-1; 13 bases are a match to TRBD2. V lost 5 bases, J lost 8 bases, and 9 bases stayed unmatched. The germline gives CDR1 MNHEY, CDR2 SMNVEV (reference sequence). The CDR3 totals 16 residues. CDR3 coding DNA: TGTGCCAGCAGTATTTTACTAGCGGGAGGGCCCGATGAGCAGTTCTTC. As protein: CASSILLAGGPDEQFF.

CDR3 coding DNA: TGTGCCAGCAGAAAACAGCCTGATAATATTGAAGCTTTCTTT. Its protein product is CASRKQPDNIEAFF. The chain uses TRBV7-2 and TRBJ1-1, with D uncertain. V shed 6 bases and J shed 7 bases, with 18 bases lying between them. This CDR3 spans 14 amino acids. Germline CDR1 reads SGHTA; CDR2 reads FQGNSA.

The gene calls are TRBV9 and TRBJ2-7; TRBD1 matches at 10 bases. CDR1 SGDLS and CDR2 YYNGEE come from the germline V gene. Losses at the gene ends were 4 bases for V and 4 bases for J; bases not matched to a gene: 8. The CDR3 sequence is 15 residues long. As DNA, the CDR3 is TGTGCCAGCAGCTCAAGACAGGGGGCGGATTACGAGCAGTACTTC. This encodes CASSSRQGADYEQYF. The full variable domain, with the rest looked up from reference TRBV9 and TRBJ2-7, is DSGVTQTPKHLITATGQRVTLRCSPRSGDLSVYWYQQSLDQGLQFLIQYYNGEERAKGNILERFSAQQFPDLHSELNLSSLELGDSALYFCASSSRQGADYEQYFGPGTRLTVT.

The V call is TRBV19, the J call TRBJ1-1; unclear D gene. Germline V gene lookup returns CDR1 LNHDA and CDR2 SQIVND (reference sequence). Trimming removed 4 bases from V and 6 bases from J, with 9 bases in between. The CDR3 is made up of 12 amino acids. CDR3 amino acids: CASSRAFAEAFF. The CDR3 nucleotides are TGTGCCAGTAGTAGAGCTTTTGCTGAAGCTTTCTTT.

This chain uses TRBV19 with TRBJ1-3; 11 bases match TRBD1. The CDR3 sequence is 16 residues long. Germline CDR1 LNHDA, CDR2 SQIVND (reference sequence). V shed 10 bases and J 3 bases; nucleotides not matched to a gene: 11. CDR3 nucleotides: TGTGCCACCAGGGACAGGGGGTCAAAAGATGGAAACACCATATATTTT. Encoded protein: CATRDRGSKDGNTIYF.